These 17 T cell receptor beta chains originate from one sample sequenced in a study of blood T cell repertoires in COVID-19. Produced via immunoSEQ multiplex PCR; TCRdb's table is partial and in-frame only. The data show 140,000 to 150,000 clones, 75% to 90% seen once. Specimen: peripheral blood. The receptor set was obtained from an older woman with active COVID-19.

The rearrangement links TRBV5-1 to TRBJ2-3, with 11 positions matching TRBD2. This CDR3 spans 17 amino acids. The V gene end was trimmed by 6 bases and the J gene end by 3 bases; junction bases not matched to a gene: 12. Germline CDR1 SGHRS, CDR2 YFSETQ. The CDR3 is CASTQTSGIFNTDTQYF. The CDR3 DNA follows: TGCGCCAGCACCCAGACTAGCGGGATATTCAATACAGATACGCAGTATTTT. The full variable domain, in which reference TRBV5-1 and TRBJ2-3 provide the parts outside the CDR3, is KAGVTQTPRYLIKTRGQQVTLSCSPISGHRSVSWYQQTPGQGLQFLFEYFSETQRNKGNFPGRFSGRQFSNSRSEMNVSTLELGDSALYLCASTQTSGIFNTDTQYFGPGTRLTVL.

The rearrangement uses TRBV6-5 and TRBJ1-1, with D maybe TRBD1 (6 bases). Germline loops: CDR1 MNHEY, CDR2 SVGAGI. The V end was cut by 8 bases, the J end by 3 bases, with 16 bases between. This CDR3 spans 14 amino acids. The CDR3 sequence: CASLGTGWDTEAFF. The CDR3 region has the DNA TGTGCCAGCCTCGGTACAGGGTGGGACACTGAAGCTTTCTTT.

This chain uses TRBV9 with TRBJ2-7, with a tentative D call TRBD1 (5 bases). The V gene lost 0 bases and the J gene lost 3 bases, with 10 bases spanning the gap. Germline CDR1 SGDLS, CDR2 YYNGEE. CDR3 length equals 14 residues. The CDR3 DNA is TGTGCCAGCAGCGTAGGCTTCCAGGGCTACGAGCAGTACTTC. It codes for CASSVGFQGYEQYF.

This clone was seen a single time. The rearrangement uses TRBV5-5 and TRBJ2-2; 11 bases fit TRBD1. The V gene end was trimmed by 4 bases and the J gene end by 5 bases; junction bases not matched to a gene: 13. Germline values: CDR1 SGHKS, CDR2 YYEKEE (reference sequence). This CDR3 comprises 18 residues. The CDR3 DNA is TGTGCCAGCAGCACCATCGGTTCAGGACAGGGGGCTACCGGGGAGCTGTTTTTT. It codes for CASSTIGSGQGATGELFF. The whole variable domain, remainder taken from reference TRBV5-5 and TRBJ2-2, is DAGVTQSPTHLIKTRGQQVTLRCSPISGHKSVSWYQQVLGQGPQFIFQYYEKEERGRGNFPDRFSARQFPNYSSELNVNALLLGDSALYLCASSTIGSGQGATGELFFGEGSRLTVL.

The chain couples TRBV4-2 to TRBJ2-7; 10 bases are a match to TRBD2. CDR1 is LGHNA, CDR2 YNFKEQ, per germline. CDR3 size: 21 residues. Trimming removed 1 base from V and 1 base from J; junction bases left unmatched: 19. The CDR3 DNA reads TGTGCCAGCAGCCAAGTTACCGGGACTAGCGACTACAATCTGGGGTCCTACGAGCAGTACTTC. Amino acid sequence: CASSQVTGTSDYNLGSYEQYF.

This sequence joins TRBV4-1 and TRBJ1-4; 7 bases are shared with TRBD1. This CDR3 comprises 13 residues. Per germline, CDR1 MGHRA and CDR2 YSYEKL. V lost 4 bases, J lost 6 bases, and 2 bases stayed unmatched. As DNA, the CDR3 is TGCGCCAGCAGCCGCGACAGGGATGAAAAACTGTTTTTT. It specifies CASSRDRDEKLFF.

V and J are TRBV29-1 and TRBJ2-1; 10 bases fit TRBD2. V lost 7 bases, J lost 0 bases, and 12 bases stayed unmatched. This CDR3 is 17 amino acids long. CDR1 is SQVTM and CDR2 is ANQGSEA in the germline V gene. This CDR3 reads CSAGLAAWESSYNEQFF. For the CDR3, the DNA is TGCAGCGCCGGACTAGCGGCCTGGGAAAGCTCCTACAATGAGCAGTTCTTC.

The V and J genes are TRBV3-1 (or the pseudogene TRBV3-2) and TRBJ2-5; D gene ambiguous. In germline, CDR1 is LGHDT, CDR2 YNNKEL (reference sequence). The CDR3 has 12 amino acids. The V and J ends lost 1 base and 2 bases respectively, with 2 bases between them. CDR3 nucleotides: TGTGCCAGCAGCCAAGTACAAGAGACCCAGTACTTC. It yields the protein CASSQVQETQYF.

V usage is TRBV30 and J usage is TRBJ1-3; D possibly corresponds to TRBD1 (6 bases). Germline CDR1 is GTSNPN and CDR2 is SVGIG (reference sequence). V dropped 2 bases and J dropped 0 bases, with 14 bases sitting between them. This CDR3 is built from 16 residues. This chain's CDR3 is CAWSIGTTSSGNTIYF. In nucleotides, the CDR3 is TGTGCCTGGAGTATCGGGACAACCAGCTCTGGAAACACCATATATTTT.

The chain uses TRBV28 and TRBJ2-1, with 9 positions matching TRBD2. Germline CDR1 and CDR2: MDHEN and SYDVKM. J lost 3 bases, V lost 4 bases, and 7 bases had no gene match. The CDR3 is 16 residues long. The CDR3 spells CASSSPGTSLYNEQFF. The CDR3 coding sequence is TGTGCCAGCAGTTCCCCCGGGACTAGCCTCTACAATGAGCAGTTCTTC.

The chain has TRBV6-5 and TRBJ2-1, with TRBD2 identical over 9 bases. J was trimmed by 10 bases and V by 7 bases; bases with no gene match: 11. CDR3 length: 14 amino acids. Germline values: CDR1 MNHEY, CDR2 SVGAGI. The CDR3: CASISGGLANEQFF. The CDR3 DNA reads as TGTGCCAGCATCTCAGGGGGACTAGCCAACGAGCAGTTCTTC.

The chain links TRBV4-2 to TRBJ2-1; possibly TRBD2 for D (6 bases). V dropped 1 base and J dropped 6 bases, with 19 bases sitting between them. The CDR3 spans 17 residues. Germline CDR1 LGHNA, CDR2 YNFKEQ. CDR3 residues: CASSQGGSAGRFNEQFF. The CDR3 nucleotides read TGTGCCAGCAGCCAAGGGGGATCAGCGGGCCGGTTCAATGAGCAGTTCTTC.

This chain connects TRBV28 to TRBJ2-7; possibly TRBD1 for D (6 bases). Germline CDR1 is MDHEN and CDR2 is SYDVKM. The CDR3 extends over 16 amino acids. Trimming removed 3 bases at V and 1 base at J, with 16 bases between. CDR3 nucleotides: TGTGCCAGCAGTTTTCCTGTGCGACAGGTTTCCTACGAGCAGTACTTC. Protein: CASSFPVRQVSYEQYF. Full variable domain (remainder filled in from reference TRBV28 and TRBJ2-7): DVKVTQSSRYLVKRTGEKVFLECVQDMDHENMFWYRQDPGLGLRLIYFSYDVKMKEKGDIPEGYSVSREKKERFSLILESASTNQTSMYLCASSFPVRQVSYEQYFGPGTRLTVT.

This chain joins TRBV18 and TRBJ2-1, with a possible D match to TRBD2 (6 bases). Germline V gene lookup returns CDR1 KGHSH and CDR2 LQKENI. V gave up 4 bases and J gave up 6 bases, with 19 bases separating them. The CDR3 has 16 residues. The CDR3 sequence is CASSRTGPSGANEQFF. The CDR3 coding sequence is TGTGCCAGCTCACGGACGGGACCCTCGGGAGCCAATGAGCAGTTCTTC.

The chain recombines TRBV28 with TRBJ2-1; D ambiguous. The CDR3 is 14 amino acids. Trimming removed 2 bases at V and 1 base at J, with 6 bases between. The germline V gene encodes CDR1 MDHEN and CDR2 SYDVKM. Here the CDR3 reads CASSLLRSYNEQFF. Here the CDR3 DNA reads TGTGCCAGCAGTTTACTCAGATCCTACAATGAGCAGTTCTTC.

This clone has just one count. The rearrangement links TRBV27 to TRBJ2-1; D unresolved. Trimming pared 2 bases from V and 4 bases from J, leaving 15 bases between. The CDR3 runs 16 residues. Germline assignment: CDR1 MNHEY and CDR2 SMNVEV (reference sequence). Here the CDR3 reads CASSLRLGPMYNEQFF. The CDR3 DNA sequence: TGTGCCAGCAGTTTACGTCTAGGCCCTATGTACAATGAGCAGTTCTTC.

This clone was picked up a small number of times. The chain is built from TRBV2 and TRBJ2-7; D perhaps matches TRBD1 (6 bases). V was cut by 8 bases and J by 1 base, with 9 bases left in between. The CDR3 length is 12 residues. The germline V gene encodes CDR1 SNHLY and CDR2 FYNNEI. CDR3 protein: CASEGESYEQYF. The DNA for the CDR3 is TGTGCCAGCGAGGGGGAATCCTACGAGCAGTACTTC.